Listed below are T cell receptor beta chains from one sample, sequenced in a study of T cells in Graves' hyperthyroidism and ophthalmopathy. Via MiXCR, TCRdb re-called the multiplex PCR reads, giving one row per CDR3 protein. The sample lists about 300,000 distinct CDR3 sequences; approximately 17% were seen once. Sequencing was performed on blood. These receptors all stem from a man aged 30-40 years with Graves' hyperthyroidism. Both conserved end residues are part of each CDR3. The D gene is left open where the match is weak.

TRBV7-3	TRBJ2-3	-	CASSHRLSGSTDTQYF
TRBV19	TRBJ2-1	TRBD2	CASSIGLAGGRFVEQFF
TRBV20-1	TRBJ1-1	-	CSARVTLSAEAFF
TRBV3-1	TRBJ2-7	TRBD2	CATALAGVHEQYF
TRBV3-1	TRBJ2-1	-	CASSQVKGVVEQFF
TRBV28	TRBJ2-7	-	CASSFPTIYEQYF
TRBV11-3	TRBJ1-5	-	CASSLGRVNQPQHF
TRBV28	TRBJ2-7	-	CASSLWTSPYEQYF
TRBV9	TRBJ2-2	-	CASSPRGGNTGELFF
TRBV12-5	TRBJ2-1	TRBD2	CASGLLETSGRYDEQFF
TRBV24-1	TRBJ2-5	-	CATSDPRGGLETQYF
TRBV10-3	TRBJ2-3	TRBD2	CAISTSGRAEAPDTQYF
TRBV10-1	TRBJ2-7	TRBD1	CASGPGQGTYEQYF
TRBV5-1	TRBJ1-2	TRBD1	CASSEGQGVDGYTF
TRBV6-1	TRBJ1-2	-	CASSRGGEWYGYTF
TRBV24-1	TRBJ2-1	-	CATGSGYNEQFF
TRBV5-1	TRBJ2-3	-	CASSLVAPGDTQYF
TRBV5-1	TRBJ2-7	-	CASSLEGWRFGGNGYEQYF
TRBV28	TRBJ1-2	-	CASSLGSGLAYGYTF
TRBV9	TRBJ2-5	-	CASSVGAGRVAETQYF
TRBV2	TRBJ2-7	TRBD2	CASSEWFGLADSYEQYF
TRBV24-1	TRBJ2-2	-	CATRDLKTGELFF
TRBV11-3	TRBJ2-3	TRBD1	CASSHGQGWTDTQYF
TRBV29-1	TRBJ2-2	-	CSVVWGIPGELFF
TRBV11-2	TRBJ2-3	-	CASSSRPVGTDTQYF
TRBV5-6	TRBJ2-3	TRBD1	CASSPWDRGGNTQYF
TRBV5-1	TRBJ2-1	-	CASSLIGTLRNEQFF
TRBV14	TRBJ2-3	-	CASSQDGTRTDTQYF
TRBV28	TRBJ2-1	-	CASTQAGYLNEQFF
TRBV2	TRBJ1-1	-	CASSEVEGIGTEAFF
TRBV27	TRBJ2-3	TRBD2	CASSPLGTSEDTQYF
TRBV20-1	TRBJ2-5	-	CSARSGGAGEETQYF
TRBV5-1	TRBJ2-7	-	CASKIGGGAYEQYF
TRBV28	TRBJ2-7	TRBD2	CASSWGGLAGRNEQYF
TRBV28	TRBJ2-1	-	CASTFTVTYNEQFF
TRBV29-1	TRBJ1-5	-	CSVVSGSSQPQHF
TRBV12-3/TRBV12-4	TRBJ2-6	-	CASSFRGANVLTF
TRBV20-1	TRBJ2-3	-	CSANGALPAVDTQYF
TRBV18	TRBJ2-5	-	CASSPPGGLATQYF
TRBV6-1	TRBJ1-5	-	CASSGERSSNQPQHF
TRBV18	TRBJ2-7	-	CASSPDMSEQYF
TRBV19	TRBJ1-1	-	CASRQRGANTEAFF